The 27 T cell receptor beta chains below come from one sample, sequenced in a study of T cells in Graves' hyperthyroidism and ophthalmopathy. Amplification of TCR beta CDR3 regions used RNA as the template. A first-round RT-PCR of the TCR CDR3 used the HTBI primer set. Each CDR3 protein is one row after TCRdb ran MiXCR on the multiplex PCR reads. The sample includes 350,000 to 400,000 distinct CDR3 sequences, approximately 15% of them seen just once. What was sequenced was blood. The source of these receptors is a woman in her thirties with Graves' hyperthyroidism.

In this sample, this clonotype turned up many times. The chain combines TRBV20-1 with TRBJ2-3; 10 bases fit TRBD2. The J segment lost 7 bases and the V segment lost 5 bases, leaving 9 bases of the junction unmatched. The germline CDR1 and CDR2 sequences are DFQATT and SNEGSKA (reference sequence). The CDR3 is 14 amino acids. CDR3 coding DNA: TGCAGTGCTCCCACTAGCGGGAAGGATTATACGCAGTATTTT. This sequence encodes CSAPTSGKDYTQYF.

The chain joins TRBV29-1 to TRBJ2-3; TRBD1 matches at 7 bases. V dropped 6 bases and J dropped 0; count of bases not matched to a gene: 3. There are 13 residues in the CDR3. Germline CDR1 reads SQVTM; CDR2 reads ANQGSEA. The CDR3 sequence is CSVTGLSTDTQYF. In DNA form, the CDR3 reads TGCAGCGTGACAGGGCTAAGCACAGATACGCAGTATTTT.

This chain uses TRBV19 with TRBJ1-4, with a tentative D call TRBD1 (5 bases). Trimming left V 1 base short and J 5 bases short, with 14 bases between. The CDR3 covers 16 residues. Germline V lookup: CDR1 LNHDA, CDR2 SQIVND (reference sequence). CDR3 DNA sequence: TGTGCCAGTAGTATAGTAGGGACCGATACGAATGAAAAACTGTTTTTT. It encodes CASSIVGTDTNEKLFF.

A few counts support this clonotype. The chain employs TRBV20-1 and TRBJ1-5, with D perhaps TRBD1 (5 bases). CDR3 size: 13 residues. V lost 1 base and J 3 bases, leaving 7 bases between the germline ends. Germline values: CDR1 DFQATT, CDR2 SNEGSKA (reference sequence). CDR3 residues: CSARVRDNQPQHF. In DNA form, the CDR3 reads TGCAGTGCTAGAGTCAGGGACAATCAGCCCCAGCATTTT.

This clonotype was found many times. The V and J genes are TRBV28 and TRBJ2-7, with 7 bases lining up with TRBD2. CDR1 MDHEN and CDR2 SYDVKM come from the germline V gene. Trimming at V came to 0 bases and at J to 5 bases, leaving 10 bases not matched to a gene. There are 16 residues in the CDR3. The CDR3 coding sequence is TGTGCCAGCAGTTTATGGTCCTCTAGCGGAAGACACGAGCAGTACTTC. It specifies CASSLWSSSGRHEQYF. Drawing the rest from reference TRBV28 and TRBJ2-7, the complete variable domain is DVKVTQSSRYLVKRTGEKVFLECVQDMDHENMFWYRQDPGLGLRLIYFSYDVKMKEKGDIPEGYSVSREKKERFSLILESASTNQTSMYLCASSLWSSSGRHEQYFGPGTRLTVT.

This sequence joins TRBV12-3 or TRBV12-4 and TRBJ2-1; possibly TRBD1 or TRBD2 for D (5 bases each). Trimming removed 7 bases from V and 4 bases from J, with 20 bases in between. The CDR3 is 16 amino acids. CDR3 region: CASTNLVWGLYNEQFF. DNA for the CDR3: TGTGCCAGCACCAACCTCGTTTGGGGGTTATACAATGAGCAGTTCTTC.

A word on this clonotype: A much larger clonotype is one base distant, so this may be a read error. The rearrangement joins TRBV2 to TRBJ2-2, with D perhaps matching TRBD1 or TRBD2 (5 bases each). Germline CDR1 SNHLY, CDR2 FYNNEI. The CDR3 contains 18 residues. The DNA of the CDR3 is TGTGCCGGCAGTGAATATTTCGGGACGAAAAAAAACACCGGGGAGCTGTTTTTT. This sequence encodes CAGSEYFGTKKNTGELFF. Looking up the rest from reference TRBV2 and TRBJ2-2 gives the full variable domain: EPEVTQTPSHQVTQMGQEVILRCVPISNHLYFYWYRQILGQKVEFLVSFYNNEISEKSEIFDDQFSVERPDGSNFTLKIRSTKLEDSAMYFCAGSEYFGTKKNTGELFFGEGSRLTVL.

This clonotype was seen many times. The gene calls are TRBV7-8 and TRBJ1-5; a weak D match, TRBD1 (5 bases). CDR3 length equals 13 residues. Germline CDR1 reads SGHVS; CDR2 reads FQNEAQ. Between the trimmed V and J ends, which lost 2 bases and 8 bases, there was a span of 10 bases. As DNA, the CDR3 is TGTGCCAGCAGCTTACAGGGTGGGGAGCCCCAGCATTTT. This codes for CASSLQGGEPQHF.

The sample holds a few counts of this clonotype. The chain joins TRBV20-1 to TRBJ1-3; D remains ambiguous. The CDR3 consists of 12 residues. V was cut by 6 bases and J by 0 bases, with 6 bases left in between. CDR1 and CDR2 (germline): DFQATT, SNEGSKA (reference sequence). In DNA, the CDR3 is TGCAGTGCAATCGACTCTGGAAACACCATATATTTT. Translating gives CSAIDSGNTIYF.

This clonotype was counted many times. This rearrangement joins TRBV11-2 to TRBJ2-7, with unresolved D. The CDR3 length is 14 residues. CDR1 is SGHAT and CDR2 is FQNNGV in the germline V gene. Trimming shortened V by 2 bases and J by 2 bases, and 10 bases separated the two germline ends. CDR3 DNA sequence: TGTGCCAGCAGCTTAAGCTCACTAACCTACGAGCAGTACTTC. This gives the protein CASSLSSLTYEQYF.

In this sample, this clonotype turned up many times. The chain links TRBV29-1 to TRBJ2-1; the D gene is possibly TRBD2 (7 bases). CDR1 and CDR2 (germline): SQVTM, ANQGSEA. V lost 3 bases, J lost 4 bases, and 22 bases lay in between. The CDR3 spans 17 residues. The chain's CDR3 is CSVDGGASGVTYNEQFF. The CDR3 DNA reads as TGCAGCGTTGATGGGGGGGCTAGCGGAGTTACATACAATGAGCAGTTCTTC.

The V and J genes are TRBV3-1 and TRBJ2-2; D unresolved. The CDR3 totals 11 residues. The V end lost 0 bases, the J end lost 9 bases, and 2 bases lay between the germline ends. The germline gives CDR1 LGHDT, CDR2 YNNKEL (reference sequence). CDR3 nucleotides: TGTGCCAGCAGCCAAGATCGGGAGCTGTTTTTT. The encoded protein is CASSQDRELFF.

The chain couples TRBV4-1 to TRBJ2-7; 10 nucleotides line up with TRBD2. The V gene end was trimmed by 2 bases and the J gene end by 4 bases; junction bases not matched to a gene: 11. This CDR3 has 17 amino acids. Germline-derived CDR1 and CDR2 are MGHRA and YSYEKL. The CDR3 spells CASSQLSSGSGIYEQYF. CDR3 sequence (DNA): TGCGCCAGCAGCCAACTCTCTAGCGGGAGTGGTATATACGAGCAGTACTTC.

V is TRBV4-1 and J is TRBJ2-7; the D gene is possibly TRBD1 (5 bases). Per the germline V gene, CDR1 is MGHRA and CDR2 is YSYEKL. The CDR3 spans 13 residues. Between the trimmed V and J ends, which lost 3 bases and 4 bases, there was a span of 10 bases. The DNA for the CDR3 is TGCGCCAGCAGCCAGGTTCAGGGATACGAGCAGTACTTC. This sequence encodes CASSQVQGYEQYF.

V usage is TRBV18 and J usage is TRBJ2-7; D possibly matches TRBD1 or TRBD2 (6 bases each). V was shortened by 4 bases and J by 4 bases, with 29 bases between the two germline ends. Germline assignment: CDR1 KGHSH and CDR2 LQKENI. CDR3 length equals 19 residues. The CDR3 sequence: CASSRDGGADPLFRYEQYF. The DNA of the CDR3 is TGTGCCAGCTCACGGGACGGGGGCGCCGATCCATTATTCCGATACGAGCAGTACTTC. The full variable domain, in which reference TRBV18 and TRBJ2-7 provide the parts outside the CDR3, is NAGVMQNPRHLVRRRGQEARLRCSPMKGHSHVYWYRQLPEEGLKFMVYLQKENIIDESGMPKERFSAEFPKEGPSILRIQQVVRGDSAAYFCASSRDGGADPLFRYEQYFGPGTRLTVT.

This clonotype came up many times. The rearrangement joins TRBV2 to TRBJ2-1; 7 bases line up with TRBD2. CDR1 SNHLY and CDR2 FYNNEI come from the germline V gene. The CDR3 runs to 14 residues. V lost 8 bases to trimming and J lost 7 bases; unmatched junction nucleotides: 11. Here the CDR3 reads CASLGLDSGNEQFF. The CDR3 DNA is TGTGCCAGCCTAGGACTAGACTCGGGGAATGAGCAGTTCTTC.

This clonotype was seen ten or more times. V and J are TRBV7-9 and TRBJ2-5; 7 bases agree with TRBD1. Germline values: CDR1 SEHNR, CDR2 FQNEAQ (reference sequence). Trimming cost V 4 bases and J 2 bases; bases outside gene matches: 4. This CDR3 is built from 14 residues. The CDR3: CASSSWTGQETQYF. The CDR3 DNA reads TGTGCCAGCAGCTCTTGGACAGGACAAGAGACCCAGTACTTC.

This clonotype was counted at least ten times. The chain carries TRBV7-9 and TRBJ2-1, with D tentatively TRBD2 (5 bases). With 10 bases removed from V and 1 base from J, the gap between germline ends came to 14 bases. Germline V gene data show CDR1 as SEHNR and CDR2 as FQNEAQ (reference sequence). The CDR3 is made up of 14 amino acids. The CDR3 DNA is TGTGCCACCTCGGGAAAGAGGTCCTACAATGAGCAGTTCTTC. Its protein is CATSGKRSYNEQFF.

This clonotype was observed at least ten times. The V and J genes are TRBV11-1 and TRBJ2-1; 9 nucleotides line up with TRBD2. V lost 1 base, J lost 10 bases, and 8 bases stayed unmatched. The CDR3 extends over 15 amino acids. Germline CDR1 is SGHAT and CDR2 is FQDESV (reference sequence). CDR3 protein: CASSLDWREGREQFF. The DNA for the CDR3 is TGTGCCAGCAGCTTAGATTGGCGGGAGGGCCGGGAGCAGTTCTTC.

The V gene is TRBV5-1, the J gene TRBJ2-1; unclear D gene. The CDR3 extends over 13 amino acids. Germline-derived CDR1 and CDR2 are SGHRS and YFSETQ. V was shortened by 5 bases and J by 4 bases, with 10 bases between the two germline ends. CDR3 residues: CASSVEIYNEQFF. The CDR3 nucleotides are TGCGCCAGCAGTGTTGAGATTTACAATGAGCAGTTCTTC. The full variable domain, its missing parts supplied by reference TRBV5-1 and TRBJ2-1, is KAGVTQTPRYLIKTRGQQVTLSCSPISGHRSVSWYQQTPGQGLQFLFEYFSETQRNKGNFPGRFSGRQFSNSRSEMNVSTLELGDSALYLCASSVEIYNEQFFGPGTRLTVL.

The rearrangement joins TRBV5-1 to TRBJ2-6, with no clear D. From germline, CDR1 is SGHRS and CDR2 YFSETQ. The CDR3 length is 16 residues. V was cut by 0 bases and J by 0 bases, with 7 bases left in between. As DNA, the CDR3 is TGCGCCAGCAGCTTGGACCGCGACTCTGGGGCCAACGTCCTGACTTTC. This translates into CASSLDRDSGANVLTF. Supplemented by reference TRBV5-1 and TRBJ2-6, the full variable domain reads KAGVTQTPRYLIKTRGQQVTLSCSPISGHRSVSWYQQTPGQGLQFLFEYFSETQRNKGNFPGRFSGRQFSNSRSEMNVSTLELGDSALYLCASSLDRDSGANVLTFGAGSRLTVL.

This clonotype was picked up many times. The chain links TRBV12-3 or TRBV12-4 to TRBJ2-7, with 8 positions matching TRBD1. Trimming at V came to 5 bases and at J to 3 bases, leaving 12 bases not matched to a gene. The CDR3 loop spans 16 amino acids. CDR3 residues: CASSDTRTGKGYEQYF. CDR3 coding DNA: TGTGCCAGCAGTGATACGAGGACAGGGAAGGGCTACGAGCAGTACTTC.

The gene calls are TRBV5-1 and TRBJ2-2; 7 bases align to TRBD2. CDR3 length equals 16 residues. Germline lookup yields CDR1 SGHRS and CDR2 YFSETQ. Unmatched junction bases numbered 5, after V lost 1 base and J lost 2 bases. The CDR3 DNA sequence: TGCGCCAGCAGCTTGCCCGGGACTACCAACACCGGGGAGCTGTTTTTT. The encoded protein is CASSLPGTTNTGELFF.

The rearrangement uses TRBV6-1 and TRBJ1-1; no clear D gene. The length of the CDR3 is 13 residues. Germline V gene lookup returns CDR1 MNHNS and CDR2 SASEGT. V was shortened by 2 bases and J by 4 bases, with 8 bases between the two germline ends. The CDR3 spells CASSEKGLTEAFF. The CDR3 DNA follows: TGTGCCAGCAGTGAAAAAGGTCTCACTGAAGCTTTCTTT.

Many counts were recorded for this clonotype. CDR3 amino acids: CAWSRLGGNQPQHF. Written as DNA, the CDR3 is TGTGCCTGGAGCCGGTTGGGCGGCAATCAGCCCCAGCATTTT. V is TRBV30 and J is TRBJ1-5; no clear D. The CDR3 loop spans 14 amino acids. V gave up 3 bases and J gave up 2 bases, with 11 bases separating them. The V gene's germline CDR1 is GTSNPN and CDR2 SVGIG (reference sequence).

This clonotype has ten or more counts. The genes are TRBV15 and TRBJ2-1, with TRBD2 identical over 7 bases. CDR3 length: 14 residues. Germline lookup yields CDR1 LNHNV and CDR2 YYDKDF (reference sequence). V gave up 3 bases and J gave up 1 base; unmatched junction bases: 0. The CDR3 spells CATSRGGSYNEQFF. Written as DNA, the CDR3 is TGTGCCACCAGCAGGGGGGGGTCCTACAATGAGCAGTTCTTC.

The J gene is TRBJ1-2, the V gene TRBV20-1; D may be TRBD1 (6 bases). The CDR3 spans 11 residues. The V end lost 6 bases, the J end lost 8 bases, and 13 bases lay between the germline ends. CDR1 is DFQATT and CDR2 is SNEGSKA in the germline V gene (reference sequence). CDR3 in DNA: TGCAGTGCCGGGGGCGCAGAAGGCTACACCTTC. This codes for CSAGGAEGYTF.